Listed below are T cell receptor beta chains from one sample, sequenced in a study of T cells in Graves' hyperthyroidism and ophthalmopathy. Using its own MiXCR run on the multiplex PCR reads, TCRdb lists one record per CDR3 protein. This table has 530,000 or so distinct CDR3 sequences, 17% appearing once. The sequenced sample was blood. The receptor source for this set is a woman younger than 35 with Graves' ophthalmopathy. Both conserved end residues are part of each CDR3. Each record gives: clone size, V gene, CDR3 length, CDR3 protein. Only some rows state a clone size, as once, few, many or a class for expanded clones.

NA	TRBV5-6	15	CASSLALDRRMSYTF
NA	TRBV6-9	15	CASSYPGGRNYEQYF
NA	TRBV28	15	CASTGPGSGANVLTF
NA	TRBV7-2	14	CASSLAPVPYEQYF
NA	TRBV6-1	16	CASSYSLTSRTGELFF
many	TRBV18	14	CASSGTVRNQPQHF
NA	TRBV9	15	CASSTRTDPYNEQFF
many	TRBV11-2	10	CASSQYEQYF
many	TRBV11-3	12	CASSSNDYEQYF
many	TRBV28	13	CASSLGEGTEAFF
many	TRBV11-2	16	CASSPLGIAVTGELFF
many	TRBV11-3	15	CASSSGGTGGTEAFF
NA	TRBV19	16	CASSSNRGSRSDTQYF
NA	TRBV24-1	17	CATSVHRDNSGANVLTF
NA	TRBV7-6	17	CASSLAHRGRSGNTIYF
few	TRBV7-9	16	CASSFGGRGIYNEQFF
NA	TRBV11-2	16	CASSLAGQFNSYEQYF
NA	TRBV10-2	18	CASSIPRDRAFSFYGYTF
few	TRBV29-1	18	CSVSHSIDRPSSYNEQFF
NA	TRBV6-6	15	CASSYSGSSQETQYF
many	TRBV11-2	12	CASSLEYYGYTF
many	TRBV30	16	CAWSPQGRLGTDTQYF
many	TRBV7-9	13	CASSPQGKYGYTF
NA	TRBV5-6	15	CASSLGDRGMSGYTF